Sequencing of this T cell receptor beta chain was carried out in a study of T cell changes during pregnancy in multiple sclerosis. The V and J ends lost 6 bases and 5 bases respectively, with 16 bases between them. Germline V gives CDR1 MRHNA, CDR2 SNTAGT. The CDR3 covers 14 residues. This table comes from immunoSEQ multiplex PCR, and its TCRdb copy is limited to in-frame clones, with some not included. The profile shows over 90,000 clones, about 94% of them singletons. The chain links TRBV6-4 to TRBJ1-1; TRBD1 is a possible D gene (6 bases). Sequencing was performed on peripheral blood, taken after pregnancy. The receptor comes from a female donor with multiple sclerosis, enrolled in a pregnancy study. The CDR3 is CASSEQGDGTEAFF. CDR3 nucleotide sequence: TGTGCCAGCAGCGAACAGGGAGACGGGACTGAAGCTTTCTTT.